Listed here is a single TCR beta chain. As yet, its antigen is unknown. The sample comes from a study of CD8 T cells in Susac syndrome. Study-level results: The authors acknowledged that the study's TCR sequencing and HLA analysis involved relatively few individuals.

CD8+ and CD4+ T cells circulating in blood were sequenced for TCR beta. The multiple sclerosis controls comprised treatment-naive patients whose relapsing-remitting disease was stable or active. Germline V lookup: CDR1 SQVTM, CDR2 ANQGSEA. There are 15 residues in the CDR3. The V and J ends lost 6 bases and 4 bases respectively, with 20 bases between them. Random hexamers were used to reverse transcribe roughly 0.5 to 1 ug of RNA. Amplification of the TCR beta CDR3 was carried out by immunoSEQ multiplex PCR, which spanned a total of 54 Vbeta and 13 Jbeta segments. TCRdb used MiXCR to reprocess the immunoSEQ multiplex PCR reads, holding one entry per CDR3 protein. Of about 150,000 distinct CDR3 sequences detected, around 96% appear once; the ten largest clones hold just over 0.2%.

The rearrangement uses TRBV29-1 and TRBJ2-3; no firm D call. This sequence originates from a human donor with multiple sclerosis. The sequenced sample was CD8+ T cells from PBMCs. In DNA, the CDR3 is TGCAGCGTGGGGTCTGGGGATCGGATGGCAGATACGCAGTATTTT. It translates to CSVGSGDRMADTQYF.